A selection of T cell receptor beta chains follows, all from one sample in a study of blood T cell repertoires in COVID-19. Sequencing was performed with immunoSEQ multiplex PCR; in TCRdb, only in-frame clones are kept and a portion is missing. The sample lists under 300,000 clones; roughly 86% were seen once. The sample comprised PBMCs or T cells enriched from blood (not recorded which). The receptor set was obtained from a woman aged 25 to 39 who had recovered from COVID-19. Each CDR3 is given with its conserved first and last residue.

v_gene: TRBV7-6
j_gene: TRBJ2-3
CDR3aa: CASSLLAGLEDTQYF

v_gene: TRBV5-1
j_gene: TRBJ2-2
CDR3aa: CASSFDGENTGELFF

v_gene: TRBV5-1
j_gene: TRBJ1-1
CDR3aa: CASRFEQEDTEAFF

v_gene: TRBV3-1/TRBV3-2
j_gene: TRBJ1-4
CDR3aa: CASSQGGLNEKLFF

v_gene: TRBV4-1
j_gene: TRBJ1-3
CDR3aa: CASSQVQGRTSGNTIYF

v_gene: TRBV7-2
j_gene: TRBJ2-3
CDR3aa: CASSFLAGSTDTQYF

v_gene: TRBV11-3
j_gene: TRBJ2-5
CDR3aa: CASSLGLAETQYF

v_gene: TRBV5-1
j_gene: TRBJ2-5
CDR3aa: CASGISGGSETQYF

v_gene: TRBV5-1
j_gene: TRBJ2-3
CDR3aa: CASSSGSTDTQYF

v_gene: TRBV10-3
j_gene: TRBJ2-1
CDR3aa: CATLGQTYNEQFF

v_gene: TRBV19
j_gene: TRBJ2-1
CDR3aa: CASSGALYNEQFF